A selection of T cell receptor beta chains follows, all from one sample in a study of blood T cell repertoires in COVID-19. Sequenced by immunoSEQ multiplex PCR; TCRdb stores in-frame clones only, minus some. The sample shows around 300,000 clones, around 90% of them seen only once. The sample comprised PBMCs or T cells enriched from blood (not recorded which). The receptors shown here come from a woman younger than 30 with acute COVID-19. The CDR3 runs from the conserved cysteine through the conserved F or W.

V | CDR3
TRBV4-3 | CASSPGGNQPQHF
TRBV14 | CASRPGTGVFYGYTF
TRBV27 | CASSLSWSSYEQYF
TRBV14 | CASSQDPSGVFDTQYF
TRBV24-1 | CATSVGQGCEKLFF
TRBV29-1 | CSGIGGVEAFF
TRBV2 | CASSSEGSYNEQFF
TRBV13 | CASSQTGHTEAFF
TRBV11-2 | CASSLDWGTSGNEQFF
TRBV11-3 | CASSRLAGANEQFF
TRBV7-3 | CASSSYTGTGGNEQFF
TRBV25-1 | CASSEFVAGVPTDTQYF
TRBV2 | CASGGARETQYF
TRBV30 | CAWSVASGEYEQYF
TRBV6-5 | CASSYRTSSDSEAFF
TRBV7-9 | CASSSPVPRGNMNTEAFF
TRBV29-1 | CSVKLDYNEQFF
TRBV7-2 | CASSVVGTSSTDTQYF
TRBV5-5 | CASSYGLAGSINTDTQYF
TRBV28 | CASSLMGGSNEQFF
TRBV5-1 | CASSPASTRGYYEQYF
TRBV4-1 | CASSPIGADTQYF
TRBV6-5 | CASVRSGPVYEQYF
TRBV5-1 | CASSLSSYGANVLTF
TRBV5-4 | CASSFRANYGYTF
TRBV10-3 | CAISENAGGFEQYF
TRBV11-1 | CASSSNRGIKNEQYF
TRBV24-1 | CATSDQLSNQPQHF
TRBV2 | CASRQLAGTYEQYF
TRBV7-9 | CASSPFTGGRLYGYTF
TRBV11-2 | CASSLGGAGYGYTF
TRBV28 | CASSSWGTDTEAFF
TRBV2 | CASSRGLGYEQYF
TRBV7-9 | CASISGGSYNEQFF
TRBV12-5 | CASGLPDRIEQYF
TRBV9 | CASSVATDTQYF
TRBV30 | CAWSEGHLNSGNTIYF
TRBV25-1 | CASSEKSDTNYGYTF
TRBV27 | CASSLRGVLAGYGNEQFF
TRBV7-2 | CASSLAVASTDTQYF
TRBV18 | CASSPLETGVTGELFF
TRBV10-2 | CASKSSGQASEKLFF
TRBV7-2 | CASSLDSLAANTEAFF
TRBV7-9 | CASSPPQGTYEQYF
TRBV30 | CAWTVEGGSYEQYF
TRBV7-9 | CASSRGDTQYF
TRBV7-8 | CASSLDRGYEQYF
TRBV7-9 | CASGSRAEAFF
TRBV19 | CASSPETGASGNTIYF
TRBV7-9 | CASSFSQLVDTDTQYF
TRBV11-1 | CASSLPTGGDGGELFF
TRBV30 | CAWSRLAASYNEQFF
TRBV6-6 | CASWSGGGGYGYTF
TRBV6-2/TRBV6-3 | CASSGVGREQYF
TRBV4-3 | CASSQGTVSTDTQYF
TRBV19 | CASSTSGQPSGANVLTF
TRBV6-5 | CASRDGVVSSYEQYF
TRBV11-2 | CASSLGDSGNQPQHF
TRBV28 | CASSLATSEYNEQFF
TRBV5-1 | CASSIQVMNTEAFF